The TCR beta chain described here comes from a study of OX40 agonist ivuxolimab in advanced cancers. Samples of blood were obtained at baseline, on cycle 4 day 1, and on cycle 7 day 1. Assay: immunoSEQ multiplex PCR; the TCRdb copy retains only in-frame clones and omits some. The sample lists over 65,000 clones; around 86% were seen once. Findings and caveats of the study: With doses of 0.1 to 3.0 mg/kg, CD4+ and CD8+ blood T cells had undergone clonal expansion by week 6.

Germline-derived CDR1 and CDR2 are SGHDN and FVKESK. Trimming removed 0 bases at V and 0 bases at J, with 11 bases between. This CDR3 region has 16 residues. Worth noting for this clone: Its antigen is undetermined.

The sequencing here drew on CD4+ or CD8+ T cells sorted from blood, taken in a trial of the OX40 agonist ivuxolimab. The TCR sequence derives from an adult with an advanced solid tumor such as melanoma, head and neck, liver or kidney cancer. This chain uses TRBV14 with TRBJ1-2, with TRBD1 as a possible D gene (5 bases). CDR3 region: CASSQEVTATNYGYTF. Written as DNA, the CDR3 is TGTGCCAGCAGCCAAGAAGTGACAGCGACTAACTATGGCTACACCTTC.